The 24 T cell receptor beta chains below were found in one sample sequenced in a study of post-analysis software for immune sequencing data. Points from the study as a whole: The five TRBV segments detected at higher frequency in patients than in controls included TRBV5-6, TRBV5-1 and TRBV20-1.

Antigens for these TCRs are unknown. TCR beta cDNA libraries included unique molecular identifiers. TCRdb ran MiXCR on the PCR reads and lists one entry per CDR3 protein. The table shows approximately 690,000 distinct CDR3 sequences, with approximately 60% occurring only once. The sequenced sample consisted of blood. The receptors stem from a girl aged 2 to 9 with multiple sclerosis.

The CDR3 sequence: CSGAQGYQETQYF. The CDR3 DNA is TGCAGCGGCGCACAGGGGTACCAAGAGACCCAGTACTTC. The chain recombines TRBV29-1 with TRBJ2-5; 7 positions match TRBD1. The J segment lost 0 bases and the V segment lost 7 bases, leaving 5 bases of the junction unmatched. Germline CDR1 and CDR2: SQVTM and ANQGSEA. This CDR3 has 13 amino acids.

CDR3 residues: CASSGHDGSYEQYF. The CDR3 DNA is TGTGCCAGCAGTGGGCATGACGGCTCCTACGAGCAGTACTTC. The gene calls are TRBV28 and TRBJ2-7; no reliable D call. Trimming left V 5 bases short and J 0 bases short, with 11 bases between. The CDR3 has 14 residues. In germline, CDR1 is MDHEN, CDR2 SYDVKM.

J is TRBJ2-5 and V is TRBV7-3; 10 bases fit TRBD1. The V segment lost 5 bases and the J segment 3 bases; nucleotides outside the gene matches: 6. CDR3 length: 15 amino acids. Germline V CDR1 and CDR2: SGHTA, FQGTGA. CDR3 amino acids: CASSRGQGVEETQYF. CDR3 DNA sequence: TGTGCCAGCAGCCGTGGACAGGGGGTTGAAGAGACCCAGTACTTC.

The chain recombines TRBV6-2 or TRBV6-3 with TRBJ2-5; no firm D call. The CDR3 loop spans 14 amino acids. V lost 1 base to trimming and J lost 1 base, with 7 bases between them. Germline loops: CDR1 MNHEY, CDR2 SVGEGT. The CDR3 DNA sequence: TGTGCCAGCAGTTACTTATCCTCCCAAGAGACCCAGTACTTC. This codes for CASSYLSSQETQYF.

This clonotype was observed a handful of times. DNA of the CDR3: TGTGCCAGCTCACCGAAGACTAGCGGGGGGGACAATGAGCAGTTCTTC. Translation gives CASSPKTSGGDNEQFF. The chain joins TRBV18 to TRBJ2-1; 14 bases map to TRBD2. Germline V lookup: CDR1 KGHSH, CDR2 LQKENI. V gave up 3 bases and J gave up 5 bases; unmatched junction bases: 3. This CDR3 is 16 amino acids long.

The chain combines TRBV20-1 with TRBJ2-5, with 8 bases identical to TRBD2. Germline trimming cut 1 base from V and 5 bases from J; bases unmatched to any gene: 12. CDR3 length: 16 amino acids. Germline lookup yields CDR1 DFQATT and CDR2 SNEGSKA (reference sequence). DNA for the CDR3: TGCAGTGCTAGAGGGGGAACAGCGGGGGATGGCGAGACCCAGTACTTC. Translating gives CSARGGTAGDGETQYF.

This sequence joins TRBV15 and TRBJ2-7, with D possibly TRBD2 on 5 matching bases. CDR1 and CDR2 from the germline V gene are LNHNV and YYDKDF (reference sequence). The CDR3 sequence is 13 residues long. Trimming shortened V by 0 bases and J by 9 bases, and 12 bases separated the two germline ends. CDR3 protein: CATSRDRTSGQYF. The DNA for the CDR3 is TGTGCCACCAGCAGAGATCGGACTTCGGGGCAGTACTTC.

J is TRBJ1-1 and V is TRBV10-1, with D perhaps matching TRBD1 (5 bases). CDR1 is WNHNN, CDR2 SYGVQD, per germline (reference sequence). There are 14 residues in the CDR3. Deletions cut 6 bases from V and 1 base from J, with 12 bases between. The DNA of the CDR3 is TGCGCCAGCAGGGGACCTGATCGGAACACTGAAGCTTTCTTT. Translating gives CASRGPDRNTEAFF.

This clonotype occurred once. This sequence joins TRBV6-6 and TRBJ2-7; maybe TRBD2 (6 bases). This CDR3 has 17 residues. V lost 5 bases, J lost 0 bases, and 20 bases lay in between. Looked up from germline, CDR1 is MNHNY and CDR2 is SVGAGI (reference sequence). This CDR3 is CASSTTITSPISYEQYF. CDR3 in DNA: TGTGCCAGCAGTACGACCATAACTAGCCCCATCTCCTACGAGCAGTACTTC.

This clonotype was recorded a few times. The rearrangement joins TRBV12-3 or TRBV12-4 to TRBJ1-1; D gene unclear. There are 15 residues in the CDR3. Trimming removed 2 bases at V and 4 bases at J, with 14 bases between. The CDR3 is CASSLIVVGSTEAFF. CDR3 in DNA: TGTGCCAGCAGTTTAATAGTGGTAGGATCCACTGAAGCTTTCTTT.

The chain recombines TRBV10-2 with TRBJ1-2; no reliable D call. Germline V gene sequence: CDR1 WSHSY, CDR2 SAAADI. The CDR3 sequence is 14 residues long. Trimming took off 0 bases at V and 3 bases at J, with 8 bases between the two ends. The CDR3 is CASSESGRYYGYTF. Written as DNA, the CDR3 is TGCGCCAGCAGTGAGTCGGGCAGATACTATGGCTACACCTTC.

The V call is TRBV6-5, the J call TRBJ2-7, with D unresolved. The germline V and J ends were trimmed by 2 bases and 2 bases, with 7 bases remaining between them. This CDR3 region has 13 residues. CDR1 is MNHEY and CDR2 is SVGAGI in the germline V gene. The CDR3 sequence: CASSYGQPYEQYF. CDR3 in DNA: TGTGCCAGCAGTTACGGGCAGCCCTACGAGCAGTACTTC.

This chain uses TRBV24-1 with TRBJ2-1, with TRBD1 matching 12 bases. V lost 4 bases and J lost 9; bases outside the gene matches: 6. There are 15 residues in the CDR3. The germline gives CDR1 KGHDR, CDR2 SFDVKD. In DNA, the CDR3 is TGTGCCACCAGTGACCCTGGGACAGGGGGCCGTGAGCAGTTCTTC. Protein sequence: CATSDPGTGGREQFF.

The genes are TRBV7-9 and TRBJ2-5; D unclear. Germline CDR1 SEHNR, CDR2 FQNEAQ (reference sequence). CDR3 size: 15 residues. The V and J ends lost 1 base and 3 bases respectively, with 12 bases between them. Written as DNA, the CDR3 is TGTGCCAGCAGCTTAGGCCTCGGTGAGGAAGAGACCCAGTACTTC. This codes for CASSLGLGEEETQYF.

The genes are TRBV12-3 or TRBV12-4 and TRBJ2-5; 8 bases agree with TRBD1. V gave up 4 bases and J gave up 5 bases; unmatched junction bases: 6. The CDR3 totals 14 residues. The CDR3: CASSSRQGLETQYF. The CDR3, as DNA: TGTGCCAGCAGTTCGCGACAGGGGCTGGAGACCCAGTACTTC.

This clonotype was observed a few times. The chain joins TRBV7-2 to TRBJ1-1; unclear D gene. Trimming removed 7 bases at V and 1 base at J, with 10 bases between. This CDR3 spans 13 amino acids. Germline CDR1 SGHTA, CDR2 FQGNSA. This CDR3 is CASTLNWNTEAFF. Here the CDR3 DNA reads TGTGCCAGCACCCTTAATTGGAACACTGAAGCTTTCTTT.

The chain links TRBV7-2 to TRBJ1-5; D unclear. The germline gives CDR1 SGHTA, CDR2 FQGNSA. CDR3 size: 14 residues. Between the trimmed V and J ends, which lost 0 bases and 4 bases, there was a span of 7 bases. CDR3 coding DNA: TGTGCCAGCAGCTTAGCGGACCCTAATCAGCCCCAGCATTTT. It translates to CASSLADPNQPQHF.

The chain recombines TRBV5-1 with TRBJ2-1, with D uncertain. This CDR3 region has 16 residues. V was trimmed by 0 bases and J by 10 bases, leaving 20 bases between them. CDR1 and CDR2 from the germline V gene are SGHRS and YFSETQ. This CDR3 is CASSLEPSRVEGEQFF. In DNA, the CDR3 is TGCGCCAGCAGCTTGGAGCCGAGTAGGGTGGAAGGGGAGCAGTTCTTC.

The rearrangement links TRBV12-3 or TRBV12-4 to TRBJ2-1; 11 bases line up with TRBD2. Trimming removed 6 bases from V and 5 bases from J; junction bases left unmatched: 9. The CDR3 is 16 residues long. CDR3 sequence (DNA): TGTGCCAGCAGGTACGCCGGGACTAGCGGCAACAATGAGCAGTTCTTC. The encoded protein is CASRYAGTSGNNEQFF.

V gene TRBV3-1 combines with J gene TRBJ2-4; 10 bases are shared with TRBD2. With 3 bases clipped from V and 4 bases from J, the junction kept 0 bases outside the gene matches. The CDR3 runs 14 residues. Germline values: CDR1 LGHDT, CDR2 YNNKEL (reference sequence). The CDR3 region has the DNA TGTGCCAGCAGCCAGACTAGCGGGAAAAACATTCAGTACTTC. This sequence encodes CASSQTSGKNIQYF.

This clonotype was seen only once. The rearrangement uses TRBV7-2 and TRBJ1-2, with a tentative D call TRBD1 (6 bases). Germline CDR1 is SGHTA and CDR2 is FQGNSA. There are 17 residues in the CDR3. Trimming left V 3 bases short and J 0 bases short, with 17 bases between. The CDR3 sequence is CTSSFLRGSLPNYGYTF. The CDR3 coding sequence is TGTACCAGCAGCTTTCTAAGGGGGTCCCTACCTAACTATGGCTACACCTTC.

The chain recombines TRBV5-6 with TRBJ2-5; 8 bases agree with TRBD1. The CDR3 is 12 residues long. Germline trimming cut 0 bases from V and 9 bases from J; bases unmatched to any gene: 1. CDR1 SGHDT and CDR2 YYEEEE come from the germline V gene. Here the CDR3 reads CASSLEQGAQYF. The DNA for the CDR3 is TGTGCCAGCAGCTTGGAACAGGGGGCCCAGTACTTC.

The chain employs TRBV7-9 and TRBJ2-5; D possibly uses TRBD1 or TRBD2 (5 bases each). The CDR3 runs to 16 residues. V dropped 1 base and J dropped 4 bases, with 16 bases sitting between them. CDR1 and CDR2 from the germline V gene are SEHNR and FQNEAQ (reference sequence). CDR3 loop: CASSLGPGSEGETQYF. The CDR3 DNA sequence: TGTGCCAGCAGCTTAGGTCCAGGGAGTGAAGGAGAGACCCAGTACTTC. The variable domain in full, with the rest retrieved from reference TRBV7-9 and TRBJ2-5, is DTGVSQNPRHKITKRGQNVTFRCDPISEHNRLYWYRQTLGQGPEFLTYFQNEAQLEKSRLLSDRFSAERPKGSFSTLEIQRTEQGDSAMYLCASSLGPGSEGETQYFGPGTRLLVL.

V usage is TRBV2 and J usage is TRBJ1-2, with TRBD1 matching 8 bases. Trimming removed 0 bases from V and 7 bases from J; junction bases left unmatched: 4. This CDR3 is built from 14 residues. Per germline, CDR1 SNHLY and CDR2 FYNNEI. The CDR3 bases are TGTGCCAGCAGTGAAGCGCGGACAGGGTTTGGCTACACCTTC. It yields the protein CASSEARTGFGYTF.